This section outlines one TCR beta chain sequence together with its context. As yet, its antigen is unknown. The record originates from a study of vaccination effects on CD4 cells after COVID-19. Overall study context: A couple of convalescent patients gave samples 16 days and one week before vaccination.

Germline V lookup: CDR1 SNHLY, CDR2 FYNNEI. V lost 5 bases and J lost 2, with 13 bases in between. This CDR3 spans 15 amino acids. Study-wide points: The study dataset contains few convalescent patients and includes no early post-infection timepoints. Clones of infection and vaccine origin contracted markedly late after vaccination.

Before sequencing took place, the ViraFEST assay used viral peptide pools to expand antigen-specific CD4+ T cells. Upon completion of more than eight days in culture, CD4+ T cells were isolated. PCR confirmed that the person was infected with SARS-CoV-2 between March and December 2020. On day 3 and again on day 7, half the medium was replaced with IL-2 medium. This table comes from immunoSEQ multiplex PCR, and its TCRdb copy is limited to in-frame clones, with some not included. The sample contains under 55,000 clones, around 79% of which appear only once. The clonotype was recovered from a human donor who had a prior SARS-CoV-2 infection. The starting material was CD4+ T cells from PBMCs cultured with a peptide pool, obtained before COVID-19 vaccination. This rearrangement joins TRBV2 to TRBJ2-1; D gene uncertain. Here the CDR3 DNA reads TGTGCCAGCAGTTTTCGCCTAATGACCTACAATGAGCAGTTCTTC. It encodes CASSFRLMTYNEQFF.